This T cell receptor (beta chain) was retrieved from a study of shared clonotypes between healthy human individuals. Overall study results and limits: It was only blood that was sampled, and tissue repertoires likely differ.

The sorted-subset replicate PCRs were given roughly 190 ng DNA, which is 27,000 or so T cell genomes. Profiled with immunoSEQ multiplex PCR; TCRdb holds only in-frame clones, not every one. There are roughly 2.5 million clones in the sample; around nine tenths occur only once, and more than 0.12% lies in the top ten. J lost 5 bases, V lost 5 bases, and 6 bases had no gene match. The CDR3 contains 15 residues. From germline, CDR1 is SGHTA and CDR2 FQGTGA. In regard to this clone: The antigen remains undetermined.

J is TRBJ2-2 and V is TRBV7-3; TRBD1 aligns across 9 bases. The sequence was obtained from a man younger than 35 in good health. Sequenced sample: naive CD4+ T cells sorted from blood. Subset indicated: CD45RA+ positively selected. CDR3: CASSGGQGGTGELFF. As DNA, the CDR3 is TGTGCCAGCAGCGGGGGACAGGGTGGAACCGGGGAGCTGTTTTTT.